Listed below are T cell receptor beta chains from one sample, sequenced in a study of shared clonotypes between healthy human individuals. Assay: immunoSEQ multiplex PCR; the TCRdb copy retains only in-frame clones and omits some. The table lists about 1,900,000 clones, about 95% of them singletons. The source material was naive CD8+ T cells sorted from blood. These receptors originate from a man younger than 35 in good health. Each CDR3 is given with its conserved first and last residue. Each record gives: D gene, J gene, clone size, V gene, CDR3 protein, CDR3 DNA. The D gene is left open where the match is weak. Clone size is given for some rows only: seen once, a few or many times, or a class if the clone is expanded.

>TRBD1|TRBJ2-1|NA|TRBV12-5
CASGLGTGQTYNEQFF
TGTGCTAGTGGTTTGGGGACGGGACAGACATACAATGAGCAGTTCTTC
>TRBD1|TRBJ1-1|NA|TRBV5-4
CASSHHPGQDDTEAFF
TGTGCCAGCAGCCATCACCCGGGACAGGACGACACTGAAGCTTTCTTT
>TRBD1|TRBJ1-2|once|TRBV9
CASSKGTDGYTF
TGTGCCAGCAGCAAGGGGACAGATGGCTACACCTTC
>NA|TRBJ2-1|NA|TRBV5-6
CASSSTEYNEQFF
TGTGCCAGCAGCTCGACAGAATACAATGAGCAGTTCTTC
>NA|TRBJ2-7|NA|TRBV6-5
CASSYRGQVGSYEQYF
TGTGCCAGCAGTTACCGGGGGCAGGTCGGTTCCTACGAGCAGTACTTC
>TRBD1|TRBJ1-2|NA|TRBV28
CASSRLAGQGAGYTF
TGTGCCAGCAGTAGATTGGCGGGACAGGGGGCCGGCTACACCTTC
>NA|TRBJ1-1|NA|TRBV6-5
CASSYPGAITEAFF
TGTGCCAGCAGTTACCCGGGGGCAATCACTGAAGCTTTCTTT
>NA|TRBJ1-5|NA|TRBV21-1
CADVPMGVNQPQHF
TGTGCCGACGTGCCGATGGGGGTCAATCAGCCCCAGCATTTT
>TRBD1|TRBJ1-6|NA|TRBV7-2
CASSFEGQGGLRSPLHF
TGTGCCAGCAGCTTTGAGGGACAGGGAGGCTTGCGGTCACCCCTCCACTTT
>NA|TRBJ2-7|NA|TRBV6-1
CASSEGWRPYEQYF
TGTGCCAGCAGTGAAGGATGGCGGCCCTACGAGCAGTACTTC
>NA|TRBJ1-2|NA|TRBV5-4
CASSLESARIVLPNYGYTF
TGTGCCAGCAGCTTGGAGTCCGCTCGAATAGTTCTCCCTAACTATGGCTACACCTTC
>TRBD1|TRBJ1-4|NA|TRBV4-1
CASSQPPGQGNANEKLFF
TGCGCCAGCAGCCAACCTCCGGGACAGGGGAACGCTAATGAAAAACTGTTTTTT
>TRBD1|TRBJ2-1|NA|TRBV7-8
CASATGDNEQFF
TGTGCCAGCGCGACAGGGGACAATGAGCAGTTCTTC
>NA|TRBJ1-6|NA|TRBV19
CASGPGVGVGSPLHF
TGTGCCAGTGGACCCGGGGTGGGCGTCGGCTCACCCCTCCACTTT
>NA|TRBJ1-2|NA|TRBV7-9
CASSLDRTDANYGYTF
TGTGCCAGCAGCTTGGACAGAACTGACGCGAACTATGGCTACACCTTC
>NA|TRBJ1-5|NA|TRBV15
CATSRWTGSNQPQHF
TGTGCCACCAGCAGGTGGACGGGTAGCAATCAGCCCCAGCATTTT
>NA|TRBJ1-1|few|TRBV4-1
CASSRDEIEAFF
TGCGCCAGCAGCCGGGACGAAATTGAAGCTTTCTTT
>TRBD1|TRBJ1-6|NA|TRBV28
CASREQGGITPLHF
TGTGCCAGCAGGGAACAGGGGGGAATAACACCCCTCCACTTT
>NA|TRBJ2-7|NA|TRBV29-1
CSVRFASVYEQYF
TGCAGCGTCCGGTTCGCATCGGTCTACGAGCAGTACTTC
>TRBD1|TRBJ2-7|NA|TRBV9
CASSVAPYQGQSYEQYF
TGTGCCAGCAGCGTAGCCCCTTACCAGGGACAGTCTTACGAGCAGTACTTC
>NA|TRBJ2-7|NA|TRBV9
CASSVASNSYEQYF
TGTGCCAGCAGCGTGGCTAGCAATTCCTACGAGCAGTACTTC
>NA|TRBJ2-1|NA|TRBV7-9
CASSFRFGAGNEQFF
TGTGCCAGCAGCTTTCGTTTCGGAGCTGGCAATGAGCAGTTCTTC
>TRBD2|TRBJ2-3|NA|TRBV7-9
CASSLLGTSGGPDTQYF
TGTGCCAGCAGCTTACTCGGGACTAGCGGGGGGCCAGATACGCAGTATTTT
>TRBD1|TRBJ1-6|NA|TRBV28
CASSFGTVYSPLHF
TGTGCCAGCAGTTTCGGGACAGTTTATTCACCCCTCCACTTT
>NA|TRBJ2-1|NA|TRBV9
CASSELGHYNEQFF
TGTGCCAGCAGCGAACTGGGGCATTACAATGAGCAGTTCTTC
>NA|TRBJ1-2|once|TRBV6-6
CASSLTEASYGYTF
TGTGCCAGCAGTCTTACGGAGGCTAGCTATGGCTACACCTTC
>NA|TRBJ2-7|NA|TRBV15
CATSRVGNEQYF
TGTGCCACCAGTAGGGTGGGCAACGAGCAGTACTTC
>NA|TRBJ2-5|NA|TRBV14
CASSQNPWQDSQETQYF
TGTGCCAGCAGCCAGAATCCCTGGCAGGACAGCCAAGAGACCCAGTACTTC
>NA|TRBJ1-2|NA|TRBV14
CASSQDIGQFDYGYTF
TGTGCCAGCAGCCAAGATATCGGACAGTTCGACTATGGCTACACCTTC
>TRBD2|TRBJ2-5|NA|TRBV4-3
CASSQEWPSGLKQETQYF
TGCGCCAGCAGCCAAGAGTGGCCTAGCGGGTTAAAACAAGAGACCCAGTACTTC
>NA|TRBJ2-2|NA|TRBV5-6
CASSLWVNTGELFF
TGTGCCAGCAGCTTGTGGGTGAACACCGGGGAGCTGTTTTTT
>TRBD1|TRBJ1-5|NA|TRBV27
CASMPGQGAGQPQHF
TGTGCCAGCATGCCGGGACAGGGGGCGGGTCAGCCCCAGCATTTT
>NA|TRBJ2-7|NA|TRBV27
CASSFRKDYEQYF
TGTGCCAGCAGTTTCAGAAAAGACTACGAGCAGTACTTC
>NA|TRBJ2-1|NA|TRBV14
CASSQAYLTQSSYNEQFF
TGTGCCAGCAGCCAAGCTTATTTAACCCAGAGCTCCTACAATGAGCAGTTCTTC
>NA|TRBJ2-7|NA|TRBV19
CASSIGPDGAYEQYF
TGTGCCAGTAGTATAGGTCCAGATGGGGCCTACGAGCAGTACTTC
>NA|TRBJ2-7|NA|TRBV27
CASSITGREQYF
TGTGCCAGCAGTATAACAGGCCGCGAGCAGTACTTC
>TRBD2|TRBJ2-1|NA|TRBV2
CASRTNVAGREGHWSEQFF
TGTGCCAGCAGGACTAACGTGGCGGGGCGGGAGGGCCATTGGAGCGAGCAGTTCTTC